This TCR beta chain originates from a study of T cell repertoires in cytomegalovirus infection. Across the whole study: Signatures in public TCR beta sequences pointed to both CMV infection and matching HLA type. General study points: CMV-specific TCR beta clonotypes restricted by HLA-C dominated the ex vivo response.

On this clonotype itself: Antigen unknown.

Germline V lookup: CDR1 SGHNT, CDR2 YYREEE (reference sequence). The CDR3 contains 15 residues. V dropped 4 bases and J dropped 5; count of bases not matched to a gene: 10. TCRdb re-derived calls from the reads in MiXCR, one entry per CDR3 protein. The profile shows 45,000 to 50,000 distinct CDR3 sequences, 15% to 25% of them singletons. The J gene is TRBJ2-5, the V gene TRBV5-4; 8 nucleotides agree with TRBD2. This receptor was obtained from a human donor in good health (CMV status not recorded). Some clones in this sample may be carry-over from other donors' samples. The sequenced sample was CD8+ T cells from cultured PBMCs, obtained from culture after CMV antigen stimulation. This CDR3 reads CASSRWDSGEETQYF. In DNA form, the CDR3 reads TGTGCCAGCAGCCGGTGGGATAGCGGGGAGGAGACCCAGTACTTC.